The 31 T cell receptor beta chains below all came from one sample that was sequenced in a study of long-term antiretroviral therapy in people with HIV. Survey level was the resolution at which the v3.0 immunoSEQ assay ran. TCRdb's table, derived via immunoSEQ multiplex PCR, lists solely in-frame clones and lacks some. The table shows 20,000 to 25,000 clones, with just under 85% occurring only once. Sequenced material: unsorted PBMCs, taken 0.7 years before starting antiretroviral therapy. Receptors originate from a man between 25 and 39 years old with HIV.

The CDR3 coding sequence is TGTGCCACCAGCGTCTCCCTGCCTTCGGGCAATCAGCCCCAGCATTTT. This encodes CATSVSLPSGNQPQHF. The gene calls are TRBV15 and TRBJ1-5; no firm D call. The CDR3 length is 16 residues. The germline CDR1 and CDR2 sequences are LNHNV and YYDKDF (reference sequence). V gave up 5 bases and J gave up 2 bases, with 16 bases separating them.

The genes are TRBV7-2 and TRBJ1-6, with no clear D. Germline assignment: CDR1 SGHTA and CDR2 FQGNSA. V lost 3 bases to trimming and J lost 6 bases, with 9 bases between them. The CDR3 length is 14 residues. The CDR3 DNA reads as TGTGCCAGCAGCTTGGCTGGGATTAATTCACCCCTCCACTTT. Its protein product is CASSLAGINSPLHF.

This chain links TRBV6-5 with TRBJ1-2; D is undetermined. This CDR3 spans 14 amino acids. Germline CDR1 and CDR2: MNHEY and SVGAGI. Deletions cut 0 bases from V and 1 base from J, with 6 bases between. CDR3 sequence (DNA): TGTGCCAGCAGTTACTCGGCGGTTAACTATGGCTACACCTTC. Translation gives CASSYSAVNYGYTF.

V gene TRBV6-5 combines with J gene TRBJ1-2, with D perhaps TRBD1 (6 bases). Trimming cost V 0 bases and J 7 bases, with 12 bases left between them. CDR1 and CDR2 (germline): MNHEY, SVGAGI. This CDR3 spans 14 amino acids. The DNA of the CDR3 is TGTGCCAGCAGTTACTCGAGGACAGCACCTGGCTACACCTTC. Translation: CASSYSRTAPGYTF.

The CDR3 DNA reads as TGTGCCAGCAGTCCATTAGCGGGGAGCTCCTACAATGAGCAGTTCTTC. It encodes CASSPLAGSSYNEQFF. This chain joins TRBV6-6 and TRBJ2-1; TRBD2 matches at 8 bases. CDR3 length: 16 residues. CDR1 is MNHNY and CDR2 is SVGAGI in the germline V gene (reference sequence). V trimming: 5 bases; J trimming: 0 bases; junction bases outside the gene matches: 6.

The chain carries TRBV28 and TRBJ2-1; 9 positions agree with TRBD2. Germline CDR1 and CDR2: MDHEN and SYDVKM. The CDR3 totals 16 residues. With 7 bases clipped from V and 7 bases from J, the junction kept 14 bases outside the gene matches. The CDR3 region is CASNPKGLARPNEQFF. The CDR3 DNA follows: TGTGCCAGCAACCCTAAGGGACTAGCTCGCCCGAATGAGCAGTTCTTC.

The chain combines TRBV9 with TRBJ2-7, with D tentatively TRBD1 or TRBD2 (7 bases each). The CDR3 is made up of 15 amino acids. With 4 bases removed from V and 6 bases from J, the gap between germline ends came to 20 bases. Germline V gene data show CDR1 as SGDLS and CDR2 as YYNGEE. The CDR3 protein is CASSPRGGGFGEQYF. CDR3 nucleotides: TGTGCCAGCAGCCCCAGGGGGGGAGGATTCGGCGAGCAGTACTTC.

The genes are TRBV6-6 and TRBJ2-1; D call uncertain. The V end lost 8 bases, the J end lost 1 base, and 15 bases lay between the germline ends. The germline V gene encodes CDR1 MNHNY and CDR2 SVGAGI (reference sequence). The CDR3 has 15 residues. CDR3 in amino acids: CASRKLFTSYNEQFF. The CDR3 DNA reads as TGTGCCAGCCGCAAGTTATTCACTTCCTACAATGAGCAGTTCTTC.

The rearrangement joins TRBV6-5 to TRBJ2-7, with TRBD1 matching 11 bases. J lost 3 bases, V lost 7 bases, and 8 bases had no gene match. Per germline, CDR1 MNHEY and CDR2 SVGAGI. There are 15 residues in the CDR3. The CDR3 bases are TGTGCCAGCACCTTGGGGGGGACAGGGGGCTACGAGCAGTACTTC. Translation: CASTLGGTGGYEQYF.

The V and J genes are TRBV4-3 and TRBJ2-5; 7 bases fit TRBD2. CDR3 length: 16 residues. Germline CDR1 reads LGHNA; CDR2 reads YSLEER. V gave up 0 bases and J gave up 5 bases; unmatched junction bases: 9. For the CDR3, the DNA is TGCGCCAGCAGCCAAGATTGGGGCGGGAGAAGTGAGACCCAGTACTTC. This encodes CASSQDWGGRSETQYF.

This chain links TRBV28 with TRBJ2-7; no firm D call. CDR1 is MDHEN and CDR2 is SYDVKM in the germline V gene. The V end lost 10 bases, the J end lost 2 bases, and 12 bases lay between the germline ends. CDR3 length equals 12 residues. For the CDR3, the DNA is TGTGCCATTCACCGGGCACCCTACGAGCAGTACTTC. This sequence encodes CAIHRAPYEQYF.

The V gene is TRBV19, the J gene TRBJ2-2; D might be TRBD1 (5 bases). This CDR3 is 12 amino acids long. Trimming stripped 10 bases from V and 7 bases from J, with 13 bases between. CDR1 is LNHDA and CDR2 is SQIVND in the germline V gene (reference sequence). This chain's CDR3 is CATAWGGGELFF. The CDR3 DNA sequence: TGTGCCACAGCGTGGGGCGGCGGGGAGCTGTTTTTT.

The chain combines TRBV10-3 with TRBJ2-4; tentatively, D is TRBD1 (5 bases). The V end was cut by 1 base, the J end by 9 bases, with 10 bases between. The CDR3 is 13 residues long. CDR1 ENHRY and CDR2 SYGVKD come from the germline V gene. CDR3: CAISEFRDGIQYF. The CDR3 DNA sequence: TGTGCCATCAGTGAGTTCAGGGATGGCATTCAGTACTTC.

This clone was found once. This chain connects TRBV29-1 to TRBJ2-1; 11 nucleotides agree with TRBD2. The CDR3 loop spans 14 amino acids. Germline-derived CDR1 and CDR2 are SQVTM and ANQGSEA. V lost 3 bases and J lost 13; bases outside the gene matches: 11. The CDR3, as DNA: TGCAGCGTTGAGTATAGCGGGGGGGCGTTCTTACAGTTCTTC. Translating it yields CSVEYSGGAFLQFF.

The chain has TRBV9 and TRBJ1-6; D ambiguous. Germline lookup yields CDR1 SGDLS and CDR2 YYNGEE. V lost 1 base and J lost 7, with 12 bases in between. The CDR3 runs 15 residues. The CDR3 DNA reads TGTGCCAGCAGCGTATCTCACAATGGGAATTCACCCCTCCACTTT. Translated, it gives CASSVSHNGNSPLHF.

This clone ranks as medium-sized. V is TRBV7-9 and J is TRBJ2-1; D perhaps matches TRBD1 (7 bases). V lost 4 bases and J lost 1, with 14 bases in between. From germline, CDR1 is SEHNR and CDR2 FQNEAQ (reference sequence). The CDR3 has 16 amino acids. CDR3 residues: CASSSQGGKSYNEQFF. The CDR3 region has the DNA TGTGCCAGCAGCTCCCAGGGGGGAAAATCCTACAATGAGCAGTTCTTC.

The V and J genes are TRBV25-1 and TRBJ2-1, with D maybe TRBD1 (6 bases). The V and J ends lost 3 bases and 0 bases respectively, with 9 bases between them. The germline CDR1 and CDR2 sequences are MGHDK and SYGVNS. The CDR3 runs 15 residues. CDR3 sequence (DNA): TGTGCCAGCAGTGACACAGGGAGCTCCTACAATGAGCAGTTCTTC. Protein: CASSDTGSSYNEQFF.

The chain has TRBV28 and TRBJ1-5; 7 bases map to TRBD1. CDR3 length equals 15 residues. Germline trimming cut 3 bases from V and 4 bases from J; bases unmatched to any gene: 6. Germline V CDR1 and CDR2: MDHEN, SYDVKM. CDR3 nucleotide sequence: TGTGCCAGCAGTTTTGAGGGGGCGGGGAATCAGCCCCAGCATTTT. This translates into CASSFEGAGNQPQHF.

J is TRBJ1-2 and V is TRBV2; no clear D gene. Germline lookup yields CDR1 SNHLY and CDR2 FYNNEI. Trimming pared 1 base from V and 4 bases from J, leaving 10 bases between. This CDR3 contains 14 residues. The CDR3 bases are TGTGCCAGCAGTGAAGACGTTTTAGCCTATGGCTACACCTTC. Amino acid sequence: CASSEDVLAYGYTF.

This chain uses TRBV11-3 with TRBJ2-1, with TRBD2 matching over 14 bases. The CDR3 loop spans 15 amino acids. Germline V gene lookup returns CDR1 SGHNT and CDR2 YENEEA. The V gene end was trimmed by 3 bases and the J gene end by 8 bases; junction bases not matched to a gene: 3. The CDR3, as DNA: TGTGCCAGCAGCTTGGGACTAGCGGGAGTCGATGAGCAGTTCTTC. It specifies CASSLGLAGVDEQFF.

CDR3 loop: CASRLSGGLNTEAFF. Written as DNA, the CDR3 is TGTGCCAGCAGGCTCTCCGGGGGCCTCAACACTGAAGCTTTCTTT. J is TRBJ1-1 and V is TRBV28, with D maybe TRBD1 (6 bases). The CDR3 has 15 residues. The germline V and J ends were trimmed by 6 bases and 2 bases, with 16 bases remaining between them. CDR1 and CDR2 from the germline V gene are MDHEN and SYDVKM.

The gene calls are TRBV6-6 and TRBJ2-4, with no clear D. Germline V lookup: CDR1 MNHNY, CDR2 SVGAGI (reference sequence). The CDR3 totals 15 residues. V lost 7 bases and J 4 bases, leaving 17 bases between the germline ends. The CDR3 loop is CASTLQLGGKNIQYF. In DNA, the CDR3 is TGTGCCAGCACCCTCCAGCTGGGTGGGAAAAACATTCAGTACTTC.

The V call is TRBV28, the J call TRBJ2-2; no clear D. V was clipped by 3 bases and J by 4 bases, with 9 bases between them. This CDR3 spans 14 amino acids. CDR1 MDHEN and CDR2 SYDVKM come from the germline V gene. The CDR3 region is CASSFIRFTGELFF. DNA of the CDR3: TGTGCCAGCAGTTTTATCCGATTCACCGGGGAGCTGTTTTTT.

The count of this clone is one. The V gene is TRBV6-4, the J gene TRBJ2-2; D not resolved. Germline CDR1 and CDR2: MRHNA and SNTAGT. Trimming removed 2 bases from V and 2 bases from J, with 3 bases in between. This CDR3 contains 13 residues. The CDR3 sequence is CASSDGNTGELFF. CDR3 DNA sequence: TGTGCCAGCAGTGACGGAAACACCGGGGAGCTGTTTTTT.

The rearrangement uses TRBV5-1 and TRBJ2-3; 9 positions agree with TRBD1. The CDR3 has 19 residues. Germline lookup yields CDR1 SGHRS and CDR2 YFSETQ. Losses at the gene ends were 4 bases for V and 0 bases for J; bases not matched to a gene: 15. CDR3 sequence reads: CASSPLSGTGNPSTDTQYF. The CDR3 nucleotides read TGCGCCAGCAGCCCACTATCCGGGACAGGGAACCCTAGCACAGATACGCAGTATTTT.

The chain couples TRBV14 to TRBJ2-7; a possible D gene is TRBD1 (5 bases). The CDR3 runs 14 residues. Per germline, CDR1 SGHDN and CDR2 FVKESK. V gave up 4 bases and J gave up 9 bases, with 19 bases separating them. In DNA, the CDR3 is TGTGCCAGCAGCCGAGCAGGGAAGCTAGTGAGGCAGTACTTC. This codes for CASSRAGKLVRQYF. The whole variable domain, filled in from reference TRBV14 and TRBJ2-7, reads EAGVTQFPSHSVIEKGQTVTLRCDPISGHDNLYWYRRVMGKEIKFLLHFVKESKQDESGMPNNRFLAERTGGTYSTLKVQPAELEDSGVYFCASSRAGKLVRQYFGPGTRLTVT.

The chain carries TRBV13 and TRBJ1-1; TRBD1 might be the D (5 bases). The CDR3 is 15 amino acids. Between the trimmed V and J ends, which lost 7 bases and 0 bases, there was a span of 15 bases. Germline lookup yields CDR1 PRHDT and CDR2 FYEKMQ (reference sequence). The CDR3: CASTLSTGLNTEAFF. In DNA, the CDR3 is TGTGCCAGCACCCTCTCTACAGGTTTGAACACTGAAGCTTTCTTT.

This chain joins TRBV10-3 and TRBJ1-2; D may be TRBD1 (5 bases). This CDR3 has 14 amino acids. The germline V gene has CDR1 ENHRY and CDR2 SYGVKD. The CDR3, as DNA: TGTGCTTCTACAGGTCGTCTTCTCAACTATGGCTACACCTTC. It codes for CASTGRLLNYGYTF.

CDR3 nucleotide sequence: TGTGCCAGCAGTTTCGGACAAATGAACACTGAAGCTTTCTTT. Translated: CASSFGQMNTEAFF. The chain recombines TRBV6-5 with TRBJ1-1, with a possible D match to TRBD1 (5 bases). Germline-derived CDR1 and CDR2 are MNHEY and SVGAGI. CDR3 size: 14 residues. The V and J ends lost 4 bases and 0 bases respectively, with 9 bases between them.

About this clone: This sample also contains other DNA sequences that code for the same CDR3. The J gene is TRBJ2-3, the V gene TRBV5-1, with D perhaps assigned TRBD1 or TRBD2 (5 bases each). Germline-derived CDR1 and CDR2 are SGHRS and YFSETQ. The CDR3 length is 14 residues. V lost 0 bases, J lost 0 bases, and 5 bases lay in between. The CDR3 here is CASSLGDSTDTQYF. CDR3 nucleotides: TGCGCCAGCAGCTTGGGGGACAGCACAGATACGCAGTATTTT.

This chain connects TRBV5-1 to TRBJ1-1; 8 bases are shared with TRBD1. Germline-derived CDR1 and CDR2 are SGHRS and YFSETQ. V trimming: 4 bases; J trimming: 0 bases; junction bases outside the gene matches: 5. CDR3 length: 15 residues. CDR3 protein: CASSQTGVLNTEAFF. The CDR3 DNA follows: TGCGCCAGCAGCCAGACAGGGGTCCTGAACACTGAAGCTTTCTTT.